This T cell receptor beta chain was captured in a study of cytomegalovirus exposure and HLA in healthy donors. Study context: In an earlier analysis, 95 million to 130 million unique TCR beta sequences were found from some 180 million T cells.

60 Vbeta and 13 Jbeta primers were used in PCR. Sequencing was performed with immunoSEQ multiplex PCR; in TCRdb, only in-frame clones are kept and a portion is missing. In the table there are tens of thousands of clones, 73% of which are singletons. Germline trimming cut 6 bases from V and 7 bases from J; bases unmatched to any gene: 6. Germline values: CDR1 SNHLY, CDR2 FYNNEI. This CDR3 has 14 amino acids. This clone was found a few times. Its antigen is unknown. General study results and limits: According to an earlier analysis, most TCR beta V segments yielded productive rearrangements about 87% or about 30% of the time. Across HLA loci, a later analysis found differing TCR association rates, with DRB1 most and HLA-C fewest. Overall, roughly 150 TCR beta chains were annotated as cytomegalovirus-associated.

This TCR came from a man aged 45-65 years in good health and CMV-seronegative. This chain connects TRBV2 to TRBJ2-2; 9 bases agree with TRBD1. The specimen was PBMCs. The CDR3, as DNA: TGTGCCAGCAGCGGACAGGGGCGGGGCGGGGAGCTGTTTTTT. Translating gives CASSGQGRGGELFF.